The TCR beta chain under discussion was sequenced for a study of human T cells and chemical hapten exposure. The V end lost 0 bases, the J end lost 8 bases, and 18 bases lay between the germline ends. The CDR3 contains 16 residues. The germline CDR1 and CDR2 sequences are SGHRS and YFSETQ. TCRdb fed the RACE reads into MiXCR, producing one record per CDR3 protein. Among under 75,000 distinct CDR3 sequences listed, 8.5% to 14% were seen once. This clonotype was counted only a few times. This sample's time point: patch test 3, about 24 weeks after DPC sensitization. Described treatment: therapeutic diphenylcyclopropenone sensitization with weekly scalp DPC.

The chain is built from TRBV5-1 and TRBJ2-1; D tentatively fits TRBD1 or TRBD2 (6 bases each). This sequence was found in a woman aged 50 to 65 with alopecia areata. Some clones in this sample may be carry-over from other donors' samples. Sequencing was performed on whole blood, taken in connection with sensitization to the hapten diphenylcyclopropenone (DPC). The CDR3 is CASSLVPGATGHEQFF. DNA of the CDR3: TGCGCCAGCAGCTTGGTTCCGGGGGCGACGGGACATGAGCAGTTCTTC.